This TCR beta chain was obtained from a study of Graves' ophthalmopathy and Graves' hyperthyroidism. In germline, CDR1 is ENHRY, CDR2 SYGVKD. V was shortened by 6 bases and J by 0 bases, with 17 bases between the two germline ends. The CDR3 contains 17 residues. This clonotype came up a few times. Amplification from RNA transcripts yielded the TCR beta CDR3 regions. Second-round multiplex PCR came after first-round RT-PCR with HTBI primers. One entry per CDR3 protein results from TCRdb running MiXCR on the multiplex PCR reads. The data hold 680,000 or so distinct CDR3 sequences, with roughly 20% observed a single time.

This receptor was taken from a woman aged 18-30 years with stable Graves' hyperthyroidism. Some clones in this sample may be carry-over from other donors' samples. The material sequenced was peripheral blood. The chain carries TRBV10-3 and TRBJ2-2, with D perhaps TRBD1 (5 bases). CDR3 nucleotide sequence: TGTGCCATCAGCGTCCGTCCGGACAACCCGAACACCGGGGAGCTGTTTTTT. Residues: CAISVRPDNPNTGELFF.